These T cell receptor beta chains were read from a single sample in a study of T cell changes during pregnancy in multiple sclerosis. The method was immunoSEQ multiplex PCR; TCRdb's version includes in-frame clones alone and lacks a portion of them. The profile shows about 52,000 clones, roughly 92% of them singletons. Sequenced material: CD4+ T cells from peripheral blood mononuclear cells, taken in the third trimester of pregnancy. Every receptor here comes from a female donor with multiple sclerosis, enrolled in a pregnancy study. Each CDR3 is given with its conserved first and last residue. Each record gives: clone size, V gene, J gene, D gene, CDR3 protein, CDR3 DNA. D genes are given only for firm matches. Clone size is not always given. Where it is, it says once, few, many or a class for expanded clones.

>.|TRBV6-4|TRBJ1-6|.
CASSAAIGGGSPLHF
TGTGCCAGCAGTGCCGCTATCGGGGGTGGCTCACCCCTCCACTTT
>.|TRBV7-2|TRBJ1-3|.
CASRENRAGNTIYF
TGTGCCAGCAGGGAAAACAGAGCTGGAAACACCATATATTTT
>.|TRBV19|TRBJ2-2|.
CASSDRVPTGELFF
TGTGCCAGTAGTGACCGGGTTCCAACCGGGGAGCTGTTTTTT
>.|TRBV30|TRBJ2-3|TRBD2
CAWSVTSGGTDTQYF
TGTGCCTGGAGTGTGACTAGCGGGGGTACAGATACGCAGTATTTT
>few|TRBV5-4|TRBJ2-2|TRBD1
CASSAGQGRVTGELFF
TGTGCCAGCAGCGCGGGACAGGGTAGGGTCACCGGGGAGCTGTTTTTT
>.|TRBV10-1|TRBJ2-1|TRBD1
CASASTGGSNEQFF
TGCGCCAGCGCGAGTACAGGGGGTTCCAATGAGCAGTTCTTC
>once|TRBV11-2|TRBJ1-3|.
CASSGGASGNTIYF
TGTGCCAGCTCTGGGGGGGCTTCTGGAAACACCATATATTTT
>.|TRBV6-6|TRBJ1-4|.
CASSWVGAGEKLFF
TGTGCCAGCAGTTGGGTGGGGGCGGGTGAAAAACTGTTTTTT
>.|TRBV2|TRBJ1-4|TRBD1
CASRDRGFTNEKLFF
TGTGCCAGCAGGGACAGGGGTTTCACTAATGAAAAACTGTTTTTT
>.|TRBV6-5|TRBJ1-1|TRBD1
CASSLDRVRAEAFF
TGTGCCAGCAGTCTGGACAGGGTGAGGGCTGAAGCTTTCTTT
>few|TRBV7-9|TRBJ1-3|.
CASRQSGGGSGNTIYF
TGTGCCAGCAGGCAGAGCGGGGGTGGCTCTGGAAACACCATATATTTT
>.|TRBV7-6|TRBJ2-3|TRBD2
CASSSLAGGSTDTQYF
TGTGCCAGCAGCTCCTTAGCGGGGGGGTCCACAGATACGCAGTATTTT
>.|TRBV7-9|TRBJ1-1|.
CASSPVRRVLSSTEAFF
TGTGCCAGCAGCCCGGTAAGGAGGGTACTCTCGAGCACTGAAGCTTTCTTT
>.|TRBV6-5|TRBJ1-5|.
CASSSGKSNQPQHF
TGTGCCAGCAGTTCAGGGAAGAGCAATCAGCCCCAGCATTTT
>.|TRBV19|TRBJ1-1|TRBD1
CASAWDRYGGTEAFF
TGTGCCAGTGCGTGGGACAGGTATGGTGGGACTGAAGCTTTCTTT
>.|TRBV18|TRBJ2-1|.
CASSPSREWNEQFF
TGTGCCAGCTCACCATCGCGGGAATGGAATGAGCAGTTCTTC
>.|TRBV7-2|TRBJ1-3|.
CASSAQGPSSGNTIYF
TGTGCCAGCAGCGCTCAGGGGCCCTCCTCTGGAAACACCATATATTTT
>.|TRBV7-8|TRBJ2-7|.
CASSPMGLAGTYEQYF
TGTGCCAGCAGCCCCATGGGTCTAGCTGGAACCTACGAGCAGTACTTC
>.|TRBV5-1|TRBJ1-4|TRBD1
CASSLEDRPKLFF
TGCGCCAGCAGCTTGGAGGACAGGCCAAAACTGTTTTTT
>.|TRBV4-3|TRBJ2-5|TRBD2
CASSQTGGRGETQYF
TGCGCCAGCAGCCAAACGGGGGGGCGGGGAGAGACCCAGTACTTC
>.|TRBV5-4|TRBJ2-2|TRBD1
CASRDRANTGELFF
TGTGCCAGCAGGGACAGGGCGAACACCGGGGAGCTGTTTTTT
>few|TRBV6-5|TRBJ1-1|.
CASSLTVEGTEAFF
TGTGCCAGCAGTTTGACGGTGGAGGGGACTGAAGCTTTCTTT
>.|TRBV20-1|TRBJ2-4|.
CSARKAAELNF
TGCAGTGCTAGAAAAGCGGCGGAATTGAACTTC
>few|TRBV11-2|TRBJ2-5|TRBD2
CASSQRTSGAETQYF
TGTGCCAGCAGCCAGAGGACTAGCGGGGCCGAGACCCAGTACTTC
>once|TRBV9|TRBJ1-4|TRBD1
CASNPGQGSNEKLFF
TGTGCCAGCAATCCGGGACAGGGATCAAATGAAAAACTGTTTTTT
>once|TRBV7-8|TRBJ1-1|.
CASSLAANTEAFF
TGTGCCAGCAGCTTAGCGGCTAACACTGAAGCTTTCTTT
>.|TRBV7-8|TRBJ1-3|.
CASSNQIQSGNTIYF
TGTGCCAGCAGCAACCAAATCCAGTCTGGAAACACCATATATTTT
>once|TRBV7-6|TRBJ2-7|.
CASSPEIGHFRPYEQYF
TGTGCCAGCAGCCCCGAAATAGGACATTTCAGACCCTACGAGCAGTACTTC
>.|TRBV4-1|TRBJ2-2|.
CASSQDPGFPTAGELFF
TGCGCCAGCAGCCAAGATCCAGGGTTCCCTACGGCCGGGGAGCTGTTTTTT
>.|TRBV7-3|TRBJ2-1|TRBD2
CASSSGGAFQFF
TGTGCCAGCAGCTCCGGGGGGGCCTTTCAGTTCTTC
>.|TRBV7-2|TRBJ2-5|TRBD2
CASSPKRGGGETQYF
TGTGCCAGCAGCCCAAAGCGGGGGGGCGGGGAGACCCAGTACTTC
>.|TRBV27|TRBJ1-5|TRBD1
CASRPQGAQPQHF
TGTGCCAGCAGACCACAGGGGGCTCAGCCCCAGCATTTT
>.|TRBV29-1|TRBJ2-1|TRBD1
CSGRGGLNEQFF
TGCAGCGGGAGAGGGGGCCTAAATGAGCAGTTCTTC
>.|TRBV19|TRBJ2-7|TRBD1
CASSMDRAYEQYF
TGTGCCAGTAGTATGGACAGGGCTTACGAGCAGTACTTC
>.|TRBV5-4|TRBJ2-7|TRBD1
CASSRAVGGGTGGSEQYF
TGTGCCAGCAGCCGTGCCGTGGGGGGTGGGACAGGAGGGAGCGAGCAGTACTTC
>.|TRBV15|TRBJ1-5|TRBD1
CATSRRPGQGSNQPQHF
TGTGCCACCAGCAGACGACCGGGACAGGGGAGCAATCAGCCCCAGCATTTT
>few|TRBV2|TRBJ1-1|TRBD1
CASGTGGSNTLAFF
TGTGCCAGCGGGACAGGCGGTTCGAACACTCTAGCTTTCTTT
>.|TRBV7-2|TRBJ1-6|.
CASTYAGFSLSPLHF
TGTGCCAGCACGTACGCCGGTTTTTCCCTTTCACCCCTCCACTTT
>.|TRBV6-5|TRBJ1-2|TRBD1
CAVKRTGAQYGYTF
TGTGCCGTGAAGAGGACAGGGGCCCAATATGGCTACACCTTC
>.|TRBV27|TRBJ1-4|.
CASSPQGIPTNEKLFF
TGTGCCAGCAGTCCTCAGGGGATCCCAACTAATGAAAAACTGTTTTTT
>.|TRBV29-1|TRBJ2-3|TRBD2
CSVEYLSGGTDTQYF
TGCAGCGTTGAATATCTTAGCGGGGGCACAGATACGCAGTATTTT
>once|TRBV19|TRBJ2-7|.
CASSILTQGIYEQYF
TGTGCCAGTAGTATTTTAACACAGGGAATCTACGAGCAGTACTTC
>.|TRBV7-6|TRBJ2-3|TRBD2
CASSSRRAGVTDTQYF
TGTGCCAGCAGCTCCCGTAGGGCGGGGGTGACAGATACGCAGTATTTT
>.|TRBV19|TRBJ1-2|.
CASSGPGRGVYGYTF
TGTGCCAGTAGTGGGCCTGGCAGGGGCGTCTATGGCTACACCTTC
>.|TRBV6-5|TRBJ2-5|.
CASSYGGAGQETQYF
TGTGCCAGCAGTTACGGCGGGGCGGGGCAAGAGACCCAGTACTTC
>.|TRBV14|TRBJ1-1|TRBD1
CASSRTGGLGTEAFF
TGTGCCAGCAGCCGAACAGGGGGGTTGGGCACTGAAGCTTTCTTT
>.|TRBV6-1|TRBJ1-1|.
CASSDSGRGTEAFF
TGTGCCAGCAGTGATTCAGGGCGGGGGACTGAAGCTTTCTTT
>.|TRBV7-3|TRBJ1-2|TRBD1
CASSADRLGGYTF
TGTGCCAGCAGCGCGGACAGGCTCGGCGGCTACACCTTC
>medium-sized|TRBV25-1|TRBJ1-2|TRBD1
CASKGAIEGPFF
TGTGCCAGCAAGGGGGCGATCGAAGGGCCCTTCTTC
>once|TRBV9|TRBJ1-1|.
CASSVDQGRTEAFF
TGTGCCAGCAGCGTAGACCAGGGAAGGACTGAAGCTTTCTTT
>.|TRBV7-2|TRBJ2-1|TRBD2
CASSVRSGPSGDEQFF
TGTGCCAGCAGCGTCCGGTCCGGGCCAAGCGGGGATGAGCAGTTCTTC
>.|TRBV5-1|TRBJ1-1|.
CARQPMTEAFF
TGCGCCAGACAACCCATGACTGAAGCTTTCTTT
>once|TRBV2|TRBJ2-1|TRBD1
CASSPDRGGNEQFF
TGTGCCAGCAGCCCGGACAGGGGAGGCAATGAGCAGTTCTTC
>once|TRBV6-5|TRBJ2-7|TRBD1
CASRGTAGGYEQYF
TGTGCCAGCAGGGGGACGGCAGGGGGCTACGAGCAGTACTTC
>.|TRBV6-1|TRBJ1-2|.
CASIPPWAYGYTF
TGTGCCAGCATCCCACCCTGGGCCTATGGCTACACCTTC
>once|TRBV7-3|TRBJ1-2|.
CASSLGLNYGYTF
TGTGCCAGCAGTCTGGGCCTTAACTATGGCTACACCTTC
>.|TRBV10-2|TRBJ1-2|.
CASSELKSYGYTF
TGCGCCAGCAGTGAACTCAAAAGCTATGGCTACACCTTC
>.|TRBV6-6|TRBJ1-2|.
CASSYGGNYGYTF
TGTGCCAGCAGTTACGGGGGGAACTATGGCTACACCTTC
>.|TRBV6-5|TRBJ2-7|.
CATTRGGSYEQYF
TGTGCCACCACTAGAGGGGGCTCCTACGAGCAGTACTTC